The rows below give T cell receptor beta chains drawn from one sample of a study of blood T cell repertoires in COVID-19. Using immunoSEQ multiplex PCR, the repertoire was profiled, and TCRdb retains in-frame clones only, with some absent. The sample includes 350,000 to 450,000 clones, roughly 92% seen only once; the top ten take 0.86%. The sequenced material came from PBMCs or T cells enriched from blood (not recorded which). These receptors all come from a woman between 40 and 55 years old who had been exposed to COVID-19. Each CDR3 is given with its conserved first and last residue. D genes are given only for firm matches.

TRBV5-6	TRBD1	TRBJ1-1	15	CASSLLHQGAHEAFF	TGTGCCAGCAGCTTATTGCACCAGGGGGCTCATGAAGCTTTCTTT
TRBV10-3	-	TRBJ1-2	12	CAISEGYYGYTF	TGTGCCATCAGCGAGGGCTACTATGGCTACACCTTC
TRBV3-1/TRBV3-2	-	TRBJ1-1	12	CASSLKGVGAFF	TGTGCCAGCAGCCTCAAGGGGGTGGGAGCTTTCTTT
TRBV25-1	TRBD1	TRBJ1-1	15	CASSGLTGKNTEAFF	TGTGCCAGCAGTGGGTTGACAGGGAAGAACACTGAAGCTTTCTTT
TRBV5-1	-	TRBJ1-2	13	CASSLAGLGGYTF	TGCGCCAGCAGCTTGGCCGGGTTAGGTGGCTACACCTTC
TRBV5-4	TRBD1	TRBJ1-2	13	CATSWAGGYGYTF	TGTGCAACCTCGTGGGCAGGGGGCTATGGCTACACCTTC
TRBV11-2	TRBD2	TRBJ2-5	16	CASSLFTGGVVETQYF	TGTGCCAGCAGCTTATTTACCGGGGGGGTGGTTGAGACCCAGTACTTC
TRBV29-1	-	TRBJ1-5	12	CSVDRVGRPQHF	TGCAGCGTTGATAGGGTGGGGCGGCCCCAGCATTTT
TRBV19	TRBD1	TRBJ2-6	18	CASSVIPGQSSGANVLTF	TGTGCCAGTAGTGTAATCCCGGGACAGAGCTCTGGGGCCAACGTCCTGACTTTC
TRBV24-1	TRBD2	TRBJ2-1	17	CATSDPGLAGAFNEQFF	TGTGCCACCAGTGACCCCGGACTAGCCGGCGCTTTCAATGAGCAGTTCTTC
TRBV24-1	TRBD1	TRBJ2-3	16	CATSDRDRASTDTQYF	TGTGCCACCAGTGACCGCGACAGGGCTAGCACAGATACGCAGTATTTT
TRBV6-2/TRBV6-3	-	TRBJ2-5	17	CASSYGAGSKVQETQYF	TGTGCCAGCAGTTACGGGGCGGGAAGTAAAGTCCAAGAGACCCAGTACTTC
TRBV5-6	-	TRBJ1-3	15	CASSPGVSSGNTIYF	TGTGCCAGCAGCCCGGGGGTGAGTTCTGGAAACACCATATATTTT
TRBV7-3	TRBD1	TRBJ1-2	13	CASSPGGGTDYTF	TGTGCCAGCAGCCCTGGGGGCGGGACAGACTACACCTTC
TRBV7-9	TRBD1	TRBJ1-1	14	CASSPGQGNTEAFF	TGTGCCAGCAGCCCGGGACAGGGAAACACTGAAGCTTTCTTT
TRBV7-3	-	TRBJ2-3	14	CASSPIGGQDTQYF	TGTGCCAGCAGCCCGATCGGGGGGCAAGATACGCAGTATTTT
TRBV12-5	-	TRBJ2-4	16	CASVRGGQADGNIQYF	TGTGCTAGTGTCCGAGGAGGGCAGGCCGACGGAAACATTCAGTACTTC
TRBV5-4	-	TRBJ1-6	14	CASSLAAINSPLHF	TGTGCCAGCAGCTTAGCAGCGATAAATTCACCCCTCCACTTT
TRBV5-1	TRBD1	TRBJ2-2	14	CASSSTGVNGELFF	TGCGCCAGCAGCTCGACAGGGGTAAACGGGGAGCTGTTTTTT